This T cell receptor beta chain appears in the sequencing data of a study of cytomegalovirus exposure and HLA in healthy donors. 13 Jbeta primers and 60 Vbeta primers were used for the PCR. TCRdb keeps only in-frame clones here, not all; method: immunoSEQ multiplex PCR. The table lists 100,000 to 150,000 clones, 70% to 85% of them singletons. CDR3 length equals 16 residues. V lost 4 bases and J lost 2; bases outside the gene matches: 11. Germline V gives CDR1 MGHDK, CDR2 SYGVNS. The receptor was derived from a man aged 35 to 55 in good health and CMV-seropositive. The sequencing sample was made of PBMCs. This chain connects TRBV25-1 to TRBJ2-7; 7 bases are a match to TRBD1. CDR3 amino acids: CASSGQGGRRTYEQYF. In DNA, the CDR3 is TGTGCCAGCAGTGGACAAGGGGGCCGTAGGACCTACGAGCAGTACTTC.